Below are 15 T cell receptor beta chains sequenced from a single sample in a study of OX40 agonist ivuxolimab in advanced cancers. The method was immunoSEQ multiplex PCR; TCRdb's version includes in-frame clones alone and lacks a portion of them. Of more than 60,000 clones in the sample, 80% to 85% are singletons; the top ten hold roughly 27%. Sequenced here: CD4+ or CD8+ T cells sorted from blood, sampled in a trial of the OX40 agonist ivuxolimab. All receptors derive from an adult with an advanced solid tumor such as melanoma, head and neck, liver or kidney cancer.

This sequence joins TRBV19 and TRBJ1-5; 8 positions match TRBD1. Germline CDR1 reads LNHDA; CDR2 reads SQIVND (reference sequence). V trimming: 7 bases; J trimming: 2 bases; junction bases outside the gene matches: 7. The CDR3 covers 15 residues. The CDR3 DNA sequence: TGTGCCAGTAACCAGGGGGCCGATGGCAATCAGCCCCAGCATTTT. The encoded protein is CASNQGADGNQPQHF.

This rearrangement joins TRBV29-1 to TRBJ2-3, with 7 positions matching TRBD2. The CDR3 has 15 residues. With V trimmed by 2 bases and J by 2 bases, 7 bases remained unmatched. Germline V CDR1 and CDR2: SQVTM, ANQGSEA. The CDR3 spells CSVEIGGGVTDTQYF. The CDR3 DNA reads as TGCAGCGTTGAAATTGGGGGGGGTGTCACAGATACGCAGTATTTT.

This clone was counted only a few times. CDR3 sequence (DNA): TGTGCCAGCAGTGACAACGGGGAGGGGAAACTGTTTTTT. It encodes CASSDNGEGKLFF. The rearrangement links TRBV6-1 to TRBJ1-4, with a weak D call TRBD1 (5 bases). This CDR3 has 13 residues. The germline gives CDR1 MNHNS, CDR2 SASEGT. Trimming took 3 bases from V and 11 from J, leaving 13 bases between them.

The chain combines TRBV11-2 with TRBJ2-7, with D tentatively TRBD1 (5 bases). The CDR3 consists of 12 residues. CDR1 SGHAT and CDR2 FQNNGV come from the germline V gene. Trimming removed 5 bases from V and 4 bases from J, with 9 bases in between. The CDR3 coding sequence is TGTGCCAGCAGCCCGCAGGGATACGAGCAGTACTTC. It is translated as CASSPQGYEQYF. The variable domain in full, completed from reference TRBV11-2 and TRBJ2-7, reads EAGVAQSPRYKIIEKRQSVAFWCNPISGHATLYWYQQILGQGPKLLIQFQNNGVVDDSQLPKDRFSAERLKGVDSTLKIQPAKLEDSAVYLCASSPQGYEQYFGPGTRLTVT.

This clone was detected only a few times. The rearrangement joins TRBV7-2 to TRBJ1-1; D is undetermined. Trimming took off 3 bases at V and 1 base at J, with 9 bases between the two ends. This CDR3 is 14 amino acids long. CDR1 and CDR2 from the germline V gene are SGHTA and FQGNSA. The CDR3 region has the DNA TGTGCCAGCAGCTTTGGCCCACAGAACACTGAAGCTTTCTTT. Encoded protein: CASSFGPQNTEAFF.

This chain joins TRBV4-1 and TRBJ2-1, with D maybe TRBD2 (5 bases). V lost 0 bases, J lost 2 bases, and 11 bases lay in between. CDR1 is MGHRA, CDR2 YSYEKL, per germline. The CDR3 is 16 amino acids. The CDR3 DNA follows: TGCGCCAGCAGCCAAGAATCGAGAGCGGCCTACAATGAGCAGTTCTTC. Translating it yields CASSQESRAAYNEQFF.

The chain carries TRBV9 and TRBJ2-1; 10 positions match TRBD2. This CDR3 is 13 amino acids long. Trimming took 3 bases from V and 9 from J; bases not matched to a gene: 3. The germline gives CDR1 SGDLS, CDR2 YYNGEE. CDR3 sequence: CASSASGRGEQFF. The CDR3 DNA reads as TGTGCCAGCAGCGCTAGCGGGAGAGGTGAGCAGTTCTTC.

In its sample, this clone was seen once. This sequence joins TRBV18 and TRBJ1-2; D ambiguous. Germline lookup yields CDR1 KGHSH and CDR2 LQKENI. The CDR3 is 13 amino acids. The ends were cut back, 2 bases at V and 6 bases at J, with 10 bases in the middle. The CDR3 spells CASSPGPRDGYTF. The CDR3 DNA reads as TGTGCCAGCTCACCAGGACCTCGGGATGGCTACACCTTC. The variable domain in full, completed from reference TRBV18 and TRBJ1-2, reads NAGVMQNPRHLVRRRGQEARLRCSPMKGHSHVYWYRQLPEEGLKFMVYLQKENIIDESGMPKERFSAEFPKEGPSILRIQQVVRGDSAAYFCASSPGPRDGYTFGSGTRLTVV.

The chain has TRBV5-4 and TRBJ1-2; 7 nucleotides match TRBD1. Per the germline V gene, CDR1 is SGHNT and CDR2 is YYREEE (reference sequence). V dropped 2 bases and J dropped 6; count of bases not matched to a gene: 10. This CDR3 comprises 15 residues. CDR3 coding DNA: TGTGCCAGCAGCTTCAAGGGGGCAGGGAATCATGGCTACACCTTC. It yields the protein CASSFKGAGNHGYTF.

The rearrangement uses TRBV28 and TRBJ2-5; maybe TRBD1 (6 bases). The CDR3 spans 13 residues. The V and J ends lost 8 bases and 5 bases respectively, with 15 bases between them. In germline, CDR1 is MDHEN, CDR2 SYDVKM. The CDR3 sequence is CASYLQGTETQYF. The CDR3 DNA follows: TGTGCCAGCTATCTTCAGGGGACCGAGACCCAGTACTTC.

V and J are TRBV15 and TRBJ2-3; 8 bases align to TRBD2. The CDR3 loop spans 16 amino acids. V dropped 5 bases and J dropped 0; count of bases not matched to a gene: 7. Germline values: CDR1 LNHNV, CDR2 YYDKDF (reference sequence). CDR3 region: CATSVGGGGSTDTQYF. The CDR3 nucleotides read TGTGCCACCAGCGTTGGGGGCGGGGGGAGCACAGATACGCAGTATTTT.

The V gene is TRBV6-5, the J gene TRBJ2-7; 10 nucleotides line up with TRBD2. This CDR3 contains 15 residues. The germline V gene encodes CDR1 MNHEY and CDR2 SVGAGI. The V segment lost 2 bases and the J segment 3 bases; nucleotides outside the gene matches: 4. The DNA of the CDR3 is TGTGCCAGCAGTTACGATGGACTAGCGGACTACGAGCAGTACTTC. Protein: CASSYDGLADYEQYF.

The chain carries TRBV18 and TRBJ1-1; D unresolved. Trimming stripped 4 bases from V and 3 bases from J, with 12 bases between. The CDR3 has 14 amino acids. Germline V CDR1 and CDR2: KGHSH, LQKENI. CDR3: CASSQTREDTEAFF. Here the CDR3 DNA reads TGTGCCAGCTCACAGACGAGGGAGGACACTGAAGCTTTCTTT.

This clone was counted a single time. V and J are TRBV14 and TRBJ2-3, with 9 positions matching TRBD2. CDR1 SGHDN and CDR2 FVKESK come from the germline V gene. CDR3 length: 16 amino acids. Trimming removed 4 bases from V and 2 bases from J; junction bases left unmatched: 7. The CDR3 region is CASSPRLAVITDTQYF. In DNA, the CDR3 is TGTGCCAGCAGCCCCCGACTAGCGGTCATCACAGATACGCAGTATTTT. The whole variable domain, remainder taken from reference TRBV14 and TRBJ2-3, is EAGVTQFPSHSVIEKGQTVTLRCDPISGHDNLYWYRRVMGKEIKFLLHFVKESKQDESGMPNNRFLAERTGGTYSTLKVQPAELEDSGVYFCASSPRLAVITDTQYFGPGTRLTVL.

This clone came up a few times. Here the CDR3 reads CASSQDLQTGKNYGYTF. DNA of the CDR3: TGCGCCAGCAGCCAAGATTTGCAGACAGGGAAAAACTATGGCTACACCTTC. The genes are TRBV4-3 and TRBJ1-2; 7 bases map to TRBD1. The junction had 9 bases not matched to a gene; V was cut back by 0 bases and J by 2 bases. The CDR3 is 17 residues long. From germline, CDR1 is LGHNA and CDR2 YSLEER.